This T cell receptor beta chain is from a study of post-analysis software for immune sequencing data. General study points: TRBV segments more frequent in patients than in controls numbered several and included TRBV5-6, TRBV5-1 and TRBV20-1.

Turning to this clonotype: Its antigen is not known.

Unique molecular identifiers were carried by the TCR beta cDNA libraries. TCRdb recomputed calls from the PCR reads with MiXCR, one row per CDR3 protein. Here the sample spans approximately 570,000 distinct CDR3 sequences, roughly 40% being singletons. The CDR3 runs 14 residues. From germline, CDR1 is SGHRS and CDR2 YFSETQ. Trimming left V 0 bases short and J 6 bases short, with 12 bases between. The chain links TRBV5-1 to TRBJ1-2, with D uncertain. Specimen: blood. The receptor was isolated from a girl aged 10 to 17 with multiple sclerosis. The chain's CDR3 is CASSLGRGEDGYTF. CDR3 DNA: TGCGCCAGCAGCTTGGGACGGGGAGAGGATGGCTACACCTTC.